This TCR beta chain was obtained from a study of T cells in Graves' hyperthyroidism and ophthalmopathy. This clonotype was picked up many times. Amplification of TCR beta CDR3 regions was performed using RNA transcripts as template. The TCR CDR3 was amplified in a first-round RT-PCR using the HTBI primer set. TCRdb redid the calling of the multiplex PCR reads with MiXCR, one entry per CDR3 protein. The top ten clones hold 15% of a sample with roughly 700,000 distinct CDR3 sequences, around 15% of them seen once. Sequenced sample: blood. This receptor was obtained from a man over 45 with Graves' hyperthyroidism.

In nucleotides, the CDR3 is TGTGCCACCAATGGGATTAACATGAACACTGAAGCTTTCTTT. Amino acids: CATNGINMNTEAFF. The chain is built from TRBV2 and TRBJ1-1; D ambiguous. Looked up from germline, CDR1 is SNHLY and CDR2 is FYNNEI. V lost 10 bases and J 0 bases, leaving 15 bases between the germline ends. The CDR3 is 14 amino acids.